This is a list of T cell receptor beta chains from one sample in a study of blood T cell repertoires in COVID-19. Using immunoSEQ multiplex PCR, the repertoire was profiled, and TCRdb retains in-frame clones only, with some absent. The sample records 150,000 to 200,000 clones, about four fifths being singletons. Sequenced material: peripheral blood. The receptors here all came from a man in his 70s who had recovered from COVID-19. Both conserved end residues are part of each CDR3.

v_gene	j_gene	CDR3aa
TRBV19	TRBJ2-3	CASSPTSLATAYTDTQYF
TRBV3-1/TRBV3-2	TRBJ2-7	CASRRTSGQTYEQYF
TRBV5-1	TRBJ2-1	CASSLKAGGNEQFF
TRBV5-1	TRBJ1-2	CASSFQGDSNGYTF
TRBV5-6	TRBJ2-5	CASSWRETQYF
TRBV7-2	TRBJ2-1	CASSLAGVNEQFF
TRBV10-3	TRBJ2-1	CAISEQGYNEQFF
TRBV2	TRBJ2-5	CASNGQSSLETQYF
TRBV7-2	TRBJ2-7	CASSWTSGSSYEQYF
TRBV11-2	TRBJ2-3	CASSLERVSGRSTDTQYF
TRBV7-9	TRBJ2-3	CASSLRGQTDTQYF
TRBV7-2	TRBJ1-2	CASSPTRQEGYTF
TRBV7-9	TRBJ2-2	CASSQMTGTVTGELFF
TRBV13	TRBJ1-2	CASSLTGNYGYTF
TRBV30	TRBJ1-2	CAWGTPYRPRWNGYTF